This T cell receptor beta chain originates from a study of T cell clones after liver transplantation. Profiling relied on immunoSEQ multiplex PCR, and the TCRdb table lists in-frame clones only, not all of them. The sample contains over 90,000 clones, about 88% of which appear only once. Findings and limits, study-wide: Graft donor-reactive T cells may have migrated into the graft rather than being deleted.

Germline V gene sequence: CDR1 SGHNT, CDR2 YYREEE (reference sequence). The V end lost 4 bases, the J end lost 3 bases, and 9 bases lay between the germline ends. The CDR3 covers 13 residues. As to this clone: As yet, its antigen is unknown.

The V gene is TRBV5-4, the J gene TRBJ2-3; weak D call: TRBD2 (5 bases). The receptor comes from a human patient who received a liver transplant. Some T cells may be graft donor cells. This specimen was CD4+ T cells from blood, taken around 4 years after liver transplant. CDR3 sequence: CASSLRRTDTQYF. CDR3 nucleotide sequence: TGTGCCAGCAGCCTCCGGAGGACAGATACGCAGTATTTT.